This TCR beta chain came from a study of shared clonotypes between healthy human individuals. Germline CDR1 reads MNHEY; CDR2 reads SMNVEV (reference sequence). CDR3 length: 15 amino acids. Between the trimmed V and J ends, which lost 6 bases and 4 bases, there was a span of 13 bases. Some clones are missing from TCRdb's copy, which holds only in-frame ones; the method was immunoSEQ multiplex PCR. The data contain approximately 500,000 clones, 70% to 85% of them singletons. The clonotype was recovered from a woman in her forties in good health. Some clones in this sample may be carry-over from other donors' samples. The sequenced material came from PBMCs. The rearrangement links TRBV27 to TRBJ2-6; D gene unclear. CDR3 DNA sequence: TGTGCCAGCAGCTTACGGGTTACCGGGGCCAACGTCCTGACTTTC. This gives the protein CASSLRVTGANVLTF.